One and the same sample provided the 7 T cell receptor beta chains below, sequenced in a study of shared clonotypes between healthy human individuals. Repertoires were generated with immunoSEQ multiplex PCR, while TCRdb's copy carries only in-frame clones and drops some. The table shows about 2.4 million clones, with 93% occurring only once. Sequences were obtained from naive CD4+ T cells from PBMCs. Stated subset: CD45RA+ positively selected. These receptors were obtained from a man aged 18-30 years in good health. Some clones in this sample may be carry-over from other donors' samples.

This chain connects TRBV5-4 to TRBJ2-1; D is unresolved. This CDR3 region has 13 residues. The germline V gene has CDR1 SGHNT and CDR2 YYREEE (reference sequence). The V end was cut by 0 bases, the J end by 7 bases, with 8 bases between. CDR3 sequence: CASSLGSANEQFF. In nucleotides, the CDR3 is TGTGCCAGCAGCTTGGGGTCGGCTAATGAGCAGTTCTTC.

The rearrangement joins TRBV28 to TRBJ2-7; a weak D match, TRBD1 (6 bases). Germline CDR1 and CDR2: MDHEN and SYDVKM. The ends were cut back, 4 bases at V and 5 bases at J, with 15 bases in the middle. The CDR3 totals 14 residues. The CDR3: CASSWVQGSDEQYF. The CDR3 DNA is TGTGCCAGCAGTTGGGTTCAGGGGTCGGACGAGCAGTACTTC.

The genes are TRBV6-4 and TRBJ2-1, with D unresolved. Between the trimmed V and J ends, which lost 3 bases and 9 bases, there was a span of 18 bases. CDR1 and CDR2 (germline): MRHNA, SNTAGT. The CDR3 contains 15 residues. The CDR3 is CASSDSLRLNGEQFF. The DNA for the CDR3 is TGTGCCAGCAGTGATTCTTTGAGACTGAATGGTGAGCAGTTCTTC.

The sample holds a few counts of this clone. CDR3 nucleotide sequence: TGTGCCAGCAGTTTTGGGAAGAACACTGAAGCTTTCTTT. Translating it yields CASSFGKNTEAFF. The rearrangement uses TRBV28 and TRBJ1-1; D is uncertain. The CDR3 spans 13 residues. V was shortened by 3 bases and J by 1 base, with 6 bases between the two germline ends. CDR1 is MDHEN and CDR2 is SYDVKM in the germline V gene.

This chain uses TRBV30 with TRBJ1-4; 8 bases map to TRBD1. The CDR3 runs to 13 residues. The ends lost 3 bases at V and 7 bases at J; junction bases unmatched: 4. Looked up from germline, CDR1 is GTSNPN and CDR2 is SVGIG (reference sequence). The CDR3 DNA reads TGTGCCTGGAGAAACAGGGGGGCTGAAAAACTGTTTTTT. It encodes CAWRNRGAEKLFF.

The rearrangement uses TRBV4-3 and TRBJ1-6; 10 bases fit TRBD1. Unmatched junction bases numbered 12, after V lost 0 bases and J lost 10 bases. Germline values: CDR1 LGHNA, CDR2 YSLEER. The CDR3 is 18 residues long. The CDR3 DNA sequence: TGCGCCAGCAGCCAAGATTTCGGTGTGACAGGGGGCCAGTCACCCCTCCACTTT. It yields the protein CASSQDFGVTGGQSPLHF.

The sample holds a few counts of this clone. The rearrangement uses TRBV9 and TRBJ2-3; 10 positions agree with TRBD2. Unmatched junction bases numbered 6, after V lost 3 bases and J lost 2 bases. There are 16 residues in the CDR3. Germline V gene lookup returns CDR1 SGDLS and CDR2 YYNGEE. The CDR3 DNA is TGTGCCAGCAGCGGGGCTAGCGGGAGCATCACAGATACGCAGTATTTT. This translates into CASSGASGSITDTQYF.